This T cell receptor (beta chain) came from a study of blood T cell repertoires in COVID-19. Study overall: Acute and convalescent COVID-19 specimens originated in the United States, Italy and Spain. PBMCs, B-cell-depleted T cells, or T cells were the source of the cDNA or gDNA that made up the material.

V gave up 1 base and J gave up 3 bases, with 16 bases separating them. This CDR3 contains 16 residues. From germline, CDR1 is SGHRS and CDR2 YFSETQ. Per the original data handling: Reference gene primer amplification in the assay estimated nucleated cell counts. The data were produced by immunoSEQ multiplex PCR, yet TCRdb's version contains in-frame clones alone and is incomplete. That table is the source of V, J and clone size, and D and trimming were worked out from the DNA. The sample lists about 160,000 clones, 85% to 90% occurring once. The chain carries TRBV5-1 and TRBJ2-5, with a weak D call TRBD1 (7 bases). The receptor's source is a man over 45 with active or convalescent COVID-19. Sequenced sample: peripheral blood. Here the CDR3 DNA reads TGCGCCAGCAGCTTGATGCCAGGGGGGCCCGAAGAGACCCAGTACTTC. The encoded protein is CASSLMPGGPEETQYF.